Listed below are T cell receptor beta chains from one sample, sequenced in a study of CD8 T cells in Susac syndrome. TCRdb re-called the immunoSEQ multiplex PCR reads with MiXCR, one entry per CDR3 protein. This table has more than 150,000 distinct CDR3 sequences, about 91% appearing once. Sequenced input: CD4+ T cells from PBMCs. These receptors originate from a human donor in good health. The CDR3 runs from the conserved cysteine through the conserved F or W. A D gene is named only where the DNA matches it firmly. Not every row has a clone size; where given, it reads once, few, many or a size class.

TGTGCCTGGATGAAGGGACTCGCCTATAATTCACCCCTCCACTTT,CAWMKGLAYNSPLHF,TRBJ1-6,TRBV30,-,15,-
TGTGCCAGCACCCAGGAGGGATCTAATTACGAGCAGTACTTC,CASTQEGSNYEQYF,TRBJ2-7,TRBV2,-,14,-
TGTGCCAGCTCATCGACAGGGGGGAATGAGCAGTTCTTC,CASSSTGGNEQFF,TRBJ2-1,TRBV18,-,13,TRBD1
TGTGCCAGCAGCCTACGCGGGACAGGGGGATACGAGCAGTACTTC,CASSLRGTGGYEQYF,TRBJ2-7,TRBV6-5,-,15,TRBD1
TGTGCCAGCAGTTTCTCCGGGACCACCTACGAGCAGTACTTC,CASSFSGTTYEQYF,TRBJ2-7,TRBV12-3/TRBV12-4,once,14,-
TGTGCCAGCTCACCACCGGAGCAGGGGGCGCGGGAGCAGTACTTC,CASSPPEQGAREQYF,TRBJ2-7,TRBV18,-,15,TRBD1
TGTGCCAGCAGTCCCCGGTATCGGACTGAAGCTTTCTTT,CASSPRYRTEAFF,TRBJ1-1,TRBV28,-,13,-
TGTGCCAGCAGCCCACAAGTCTGGCGGGGAGAGACCCAGTACTTC,CASSPQVWRGETQYF,TRBJ2-5,TRBV7-9,-,15,-
TGTGCCACCAGTGATAACGGGAGGGCCGTGGATGAGCAGTTCTTC,CATSDNGRAVDEQFF,TRBJ2-1,TRBV24-1,-,15,TRBD2
TGTGCCAGCAGCCCTTCCTCGTCTATTTCCGAGCAGTACTTC,CASSPSSSISEQYF,TRBJ2-7,TRBV14,-,14,-
TGTGCCAGCAGCCCTTCACAGGGCACCTATGGCTACACCTTC,CASSPSQGTYGYTF,TRBJ1-2,TRBV7-3,-,14,-
TGTGCCAGCAGAACTGCTAGCGGGAGGGAGGGGGAGCTGTTTTTT,CASRTASGREGELFF,TRBJ2-2,TRBV2,-,15,TRBD2
TGTGCCTGGGCTAGGACAGGGGTTGAGCAGTTCTTC,CAWARTGVEQFF,TRBJ2-1,TRBV30,once,12,TRBD1
TGTGCCAGCCGCCCGCGAGGAATTGATTCACCCCTCCACTTT,CASRPRGIDSPLHF,TRBJ1-6,TRBV5-4,-,14,-
TGTGCCACCAACCGACAGGGGGATCAGCCCCAGCATTTT,CATNRQGDQPQHF,TRBJ1-5,TRBV19,-,13,TRBD1
TGCAGTGCTAGAGATCAGCGACAGGGAAATCAGCCCCAGCATTTT,CSARDQRQGNQPQHF,TRBJ1-5,TRBV20-1,-,15,TRBD1
TGTGCCTGGAGGAGGGCAGGGGGGGACATTCAGTACTTC,CAWRRAGGDIQYF,TRBJ2-4,TRBV30,-,13,-
TGTGCCAGCTCACGACTTCCGGGACAGAGCAATCAGCCCCAGCATTTT,CASSRLPGQSNQPQHF,TRBJ1-5,TRBV18,-,16,TRBD1
TGTGCCTGGAGCCTTGACAGCATAGCACCCGCTTTCTTT,CAWSLDSIAPAFF,TRBJ1-1,TRBV30,-,13,-
TGTGCCCCCCCCCAGACCCAGTACTTC,CAPPQTQYF,TRBJ2-5,TRBV10-3,-,9,-
TGTGCCAGCAGTTCCGGTTGGGCTAACACTGAAGCTTTCTTT,CASSSGWANTEAFF,TRBJ1-1,TRBV28,-,14,-
TGTGCCAGCAGCCCGGACAGGGACCTGGGTGGCTACACCTTC,CASSPDRDLGGYTF,TRBJ1-2,TRBV7-2,-,14,TRBD1
TGTGCCAGCAGCATGGGGACGGAGCCTGAAGCTTTCTTT,CASSMGTEPEAFF,TRBJ1-1,TRBV5-4,-,13,-
TGTGCCAGCAGCCAACAGGCAGTTTCATCCTACGAGCAGTACTTC,CASSQQAVSSYEQYF,TRBJ2-7,TRBV3-1,few,15,-
TGTGCCTGGGTCCGGCCGACAGGGGGGGGTGGCTACACCTTC,CAWVRPTGGGGYTF,TRBJ1-2,TRBV30,-,14,TRBD1
TGTGCCAGCAAACAGGGGGCTGGATTGAGGCAGTACTTC,CASKQGAGLRQYF,TRBJ2-7,TRBV12-3/TRBV12-4,-,13,TRBD1
TGTGCCAGCAGGAAGACTAGCGGGAGCTACGAGCAGTACTTC,CASRKTSGSYEQYF,TRBJ2-7,TRBV6-6,-,14,TRBD2
TGTGCCTGGAGTAAATATTCCGGGACCTACAATGAGCAGTTCTTC,CAWSKYSGTYNEQFF,TRBJ2-1,TRBV30,-,15,-
TGCGCCAGCAGCTTGTTACCTAGCGAAGAGACCCAGTACTTC,CASSLLPSEETQYF,TRBJ2-5,TRBV5-1,-,14,-
TGTGCCAGCCGGACAGGGACTCAGCCCCAGCATTTT,CASRTGTQPQHF,TRBJ1-5,TRBV12-3/TRBV12-4,-,12,TRBD1
TGCGCCAGCAGTGAGTGGACAGCCGGACACCAGTACTTC,CASSEWTAGHQYF,TRBJ2-7,TRBV10-1,-,13,-
TGTGCCAGTAGTATAGCTCCGCAGGGGAACATTCAGTACTTC,CASSIAPQGNIQYF,TRBJ2-4,TRBV19,-,14,-
TGTGCCAGCAGCTTTGGACAGTTAGAGACCCAGTACTTC,CASSFGQLETQYF,TRBJ2-5,TRBV7-2,-,13,-
TGTGCCAGCAGTTTAAACGCCGGGCGGGGTGAAAAACTGTTTTTT,CASSLNAGRGEKLFF,TRBJ1-4,TRBV12-3/TRBV12-4,once,15,-
TGTGCCAGTCAAGGGACAAACCCGTCTGGGGCCAACGTCCTGACTTTC,CASQGTNPSGANVLTF,TRBJ2-6,TRBV19,-,16,-
TGCAGCGTGCGGACACCCTATAGCAATCAGCCCCAGCATTTT,CSVRTPYSNQPQHF,TRBJ1-5,TRBV29-1,once,14,-
TGTGCCAGCTTGAGGTCCTCCTACGAGCAGTACTTC,CASLRSSYEQYF,TRBJ2-7,TRBV6-1,once,12,-
TGTGCCAGCAGTTTAGCCGGAATCTACAATGAGCAGTTCTTC,CASSLAGIYNEQFF,TRBJ2-1,TRBV12-3/TRBV12-4,-,14,-
TGTGCCAGCACCGGGTGGGACACGCGCTACACCTTC,CASTGWDTRYTF,TRBJ1-2,TRBV25-1,once,12,-
TGTGCCAGCAGCTGGGGACAGGGGACGGGGGGCTACACCTTC,CASSWGQGTGGYTF,TRBJ1-2,TRBV28,-,14,TRBD1
TGCAGCGGTCGGGGGGGAACCACAGATACGCAGTATTTT,CSGRGGTTDTQYF,TRBJ2-3,TRBV29-1,-,13,TRBD2
TGTGCCTGGAGTCCACGGACAGGAAAAGCTTTCTTT,CAWSPRTGKAFF,TRBJ1-1,TRBV30,-,12,TRBD1
TGTGCCAGCTCACCAAGTTCACCGGGGAACACTGAAGCTTTCTTT,CASSPSSPGNTEAFF,TRBJ1-1,TRBV18,-,15,-
TGTGCCAGCAGTCCGAGGAGGAGCGAGACCCAGTACTTC,CASSPRRSETQYF,TRBJ2-5,TRBV12-3/TRBV12-4,once,13,-
TGTGCCAGCAGTTTAACGGGAGGAGAAACCTACGAGCAGTACTTC,CASSLTGGETYEQYF,TRBJ2-7,TRBV6-6,once,15,TRBD2
TGTGCCAGCTCACGGGGAACCGGGACAACCCTGAACGAGCAGTACTTC,CASSRGTGTTLNEQYF,TRBJ2-7,TRBV18,-,16,-
TGTGCCAGCAGCCCCCAGGACTTCAGCCCCGGGGAGCTGTTTTTT,CASSPQDFSPGELFF,TRBJ2-2,TRBV9,-,15,-
TGTGCCAGCAACCTACTAGCGGGAGATGGTGAGCAGTACTTC,CASNLLAGDGEQYF,TRBJ2-7,TRBV28,few,14,TRBD2
TGCAGCGTTGATCGCGGGGGCACAGATACGCAGTATTTT,CSVDRGGTDTQYF,TRBJ2-3,TRBV29-1,-,13,-
TGTGCCAGCAGTTCCGTCATCAGGGTCCATGAGCAGTTCTTC,CASSSVIRVHEQFF,TRBJ2-1,TRBV6-5,-,14,-
TGTGCCAGCAGCTCTGACAGGGGGCAGTACTTC,CASSSDRGQYF,TRBJ2-7,TRBV7-9,-,11,TRBD1
TGTGCCAGCAGTGGGGACGGATTGGGCATTCAGTACTTC,CASSGDGLGIQYF,TRBJ2-4,TRBV14,-,13,-